The 24 T cell receptor beta chains reported below all come from one sample, sequenced in a study of CD8+ T cells in alopecia areata. cDNA serving as the sequencing template came from extracted, reverse transcribed RNA. The table came from immunoSEQ multiplex PCR; TCRdb's copy has only in-frame clones and leaves some out. The table records about 99,000 clones, approximately 58% of them present only once. Sequencing input: CD4+ T cells sorted from blood. These receptors originate from a human donor in good health.

CDR3 in DNA: TGTGCCTGGAGTGTACAGTCAGGGCTCGTGACCCAGTACTTC. Translated, it gives CAWSVQSGLVTQYF. The chain has TRBV30 and TRBJ2-5; weak D call: TRBD1 (5 bases). The CDR3 consists of 14 residues. CDR1 is GTSNPN, CDR2 SVGIG, per germline (reference sequence). The ends were cut back, 0 bases at V and 7 bases at J, with 15 bases in the middle.

This sequence joins TRBV19 and TRBJ2-1; D might be TRBD1 (5 bases). Germline assignment: CDR1 LNHDA and CDR2 SQIVND (reference sequence). Trimming stripped 1 base from V and 1 base from J, with 8 bases between. CDR3 size: 15 residues. CDR3 region: CASSIGGTSYNEQFF. In DNA form, the CDR3 reads TGTGCCAGTAGTATAGGGGGCACGTCCTACAATGAGCAGTTCTTC.

The chain has TRBV7-2 and TRBJ2-7; TRBD1 agrees at 7 bases. This CDR3 comprises 14 residues. The J segment lost 2 bases and the V segment lost 8 bases, leaving 9 bases of the junction unmatched. Germline lookup yields CDR1 SGHTA and CDR2 FQGNSA. CDR3 loop: CASGPRQGPYEQYF. In DNA, the CDR3 is TGTGCCAGCGGTCCCCGACAGGGTCCCTACGAGCAGTACTTC.

The chain is built from TRBV2 and TRBJ2-3, with TRBD1 as a possible D gene (5 bases). V gave up 6 bases and J gave up 2 bases, with 15 bases separating them. CDR3 size: 15 residues. CDR1 is SNHLY, CDR2 FYNNEI, per germline. CDR3: CASSPQGLITDTQYF. Written as DNA, the CDR3 is TGTGCCAGCAGCCCCCAGGGATTAATCACAGATACGCAGTATTTT.

The chain combines TRBV5-8 with TRBJ1-5; D call uncertain. The V and J ends lost 0 bases and 0 bases respectively, with 4 bases between them. There are 14 residues in the CDR3. CDR1 and CDR2 from the germline V gene are SGHTS and YDEGEE. The CDR3 loop is CASSLGYSNQPQHF. For the CDR3, the DNA is TGTGCCAGCAGCTTGGGGTATAGCAATCAGCCCCAGCATTTT. The full variable domain, in which reference TRBV5-8 and TRBJ1-5 provide the parts outside the CDR3, is EAGVTQSPTHLIKTRGQQATLRCSPISGHTSVYWYQQALGLGLQFLLWYDEGEERNRGNFPPRFSGRQFPNYSSELNVNALELEDSALYLCASSLGYSNQPQHFGDGTRLSIL.

The chain uses TRBV6-1 and TRBJ1-1; D not resolved. Germline V CDR1 and CDR2: MNHNS, SASEGT. The V end lost 6 bases, the J end lost 8 bases, and 16 bases lay between the germline ends. This CDR3 has 13 amino acids. The CDR3 reads CASSLIGGREAFF. The CDR3 coding sequence is TGTGCCAGCAGCCTGATTGGTGGTAGGGAAGCTTTCTTT.

The V call is TRBV5-1, the J call TRBJ2-7; D is possibly TRBD1 (6 bases). CDR1 and CDR2 from the germline V gene are SGHRS and YFSETQ. The CDR3 runs to 14 residues. With 7 bases removed from V and 5 bases from J, the gap between germline ends came to 19 bases. DNA for the CDR3: TGCGCCAGCGGTTTAGGACAGTCGGTCGACGAGCAGTACTTC. It codes for CASGLGQSVDEQYF.

The J gene is TRBJ2-4, the V gene TRBV2; D is unresolved. The V end was cut by 8 bases, the J end by 0 bases, with 5 bases between. This CDR3 contains 12 residues. Germline V gives CDR1 SNHLY, CDR2 FYNNEI. In DNA form, the CDR3 reads TGTGCCAGCGAAATAGCCAAAAACATTCAGTACTTC. It yields the protein CASEIAKNIQYF.

In its sample, this clone was seen a few times. This chain joins TRBV25-1 and TRBJ1-2; D is ambiguous. The CDR3 length is 14 residues. The V gene's germline CDR1 is MGHDK and CDR2 SYGVNS. V was pared by 0 bases and J by 4 bases, with 9 bases between. The CDR3 sequence is CASSEYPRTYGYTF. CDR3 DNA: TGTGCCAGCAGTGAATATCCTAGGACCTATGGCTACACCTTC.

The V and J genes are TRBV11-1 and TRBJ2-1; possible D gene TRBD2, 5 bases. Germline V gives CDR1 SGHAT, CDR2 FQDESV (reference sequence). The CDR3 sequence is 16 residues long. Trimming took 6 bases from V and 0 from J, leaving 15 bases between them. The CDR3 loop reads CASSSDYRGSYNEQFF. The CDR3 DNA follows: TGTGCCAGCAGTTCTGACTATCGGGGCTCCTACAATGAGCAGTTCTTC.

The CDR3 nucleotides read TGCGCCAGCAGCCCCCACCGACAGGGGGACTTGGATGAGCAGTTCTTC. Translated: CASSPHRQGDLDEQFF. The chain is built from TRBV5-1 and TRBJ2-1; 9 bases align to TRBD1. The CDR3 sequence is 16 residues long. The V segment lost 4 bases and the J segment 8 bases; nucleotides outside the gene matches: 13. Germline loops: CDR1 SGHRS, CDR2 YFSETQ.

V and J are TRBV5-1 and TRBJ1-1; D is possibly TRBD1 (6 bases). The length of the CDR3 is 15 residues. Germline values: CDR1 SGHRS, CDR2 YFSETQ. Deletions cut 4 bases from V and 5 bases from J, with 18 bases between. CDR3 in amino acids: CASSHGDTGRTEAFF. The CDR3 region has the DNA TGCGCCAGCAGCCACGGGGACACAGGTAGAACTGAAGCTTTCTTT.

The chain is built from TRBV29-1 and TRBJ1-1; 7 bases agree with TRBD1. The CDR3 loop spans 10 amino acids. Germline values: CDR1 SQVTM, CDR2 ANQGSEA. The V segment lost 6 bases and the J segment 11 bases; nucleotides outside the gene matches: 6. CDR3 bases: TGCAGCGTCATGACAGGGAGTGCTTTCTTT. Protein sequence: CSVMTGSAFF.

The rearrangement links TRBV4-3 to TRBJ2-1, with TRBD2 matching 9 bases. Germline CDR1 and CDR2: LGHNA and YSLEER. J was trimmed by 8 bases and V by 2 bases; bases with no gene match: 7. This CDR3 spans 15 amino acids. The CDR3 reads CASSQKAGGIHEQFF. The CDR3 bases are TGCGCCAGCAGCCAAAAGGCGGGGGGGATCCATGAGCAGTTCTTC.

The chain uses TRBV25-1 and TRBJ2-5; the D gene is possibly TRBD1 (6 bases). The ends were cut back, 6 bases at V and 2 bases at J, with 22 bases in the middle. Germline-derived CDR1 and CDR2 are MGHDK and SYGVNS. This CDR3 region has 17 residues. For the CDR3, the DNA is TGTGCCAGCAGGGATGATCAGGGGCGCTACCCTCAAGAGACCCAGTACTTC. Translating gives CASRDDQGRYPQETQYF.

The chain joins TRBV28 to TRBJ2-1, with 8 bases that match TRBD2. Per the germline V gene, CDR1 is MDHEN and CDR2 is SYDVKM. V trimming: 5 bases; J trimming: 8 bases; junction bases outside the gene matches: 5. The CDR3 sequence is 13 residues long. The CDR3 protein is CASSSRLAYEQFF. The DNA of the CDR3 is TGTGCCAGCAGTAGTCGACTAGCGTATGAGCAGTTCTTC.

CDR3 bases: TGTGCCAGCAGCTTAGAAGGGGGCCTCTCCTACGAGCAGTACTTC. It specifies CASSLEGGLSYEQYF. The chain is built from TRBV7-9 and TRBJ2-7, with 7 bases matching TRBD1. After removal of 1 base from V and 0 bases from J, the junction contained 3 bases not matched to a gene. The CDR3 length is 15 residues. Per the germline V gene, CDR1 is SEHNR and CDR2 is FQNEAQ (reference sequence).

Of note for this clone: Compared with germline, one end of the junction differs, possibly owing to a read error. The V and J genes are TRBV7-7 and TRBJ2-5, with TRBD1 matching over 9 bases. This CDR3 is built from 15 residues. Germline V gene sequence: CDR1 SSHAT, CDR2 FNYEAQ (reference sequence). CDR3: CASSLQQGAEETQYF. In nucleotides, the CDR3 is TGTGCTAGCAGCTTACAACAGGGGGCAGAAGAGACCCAGTACTTC.

A single count supports this clone. The V call is TRBV9, the J call TRBJ2-1; 8 nucleotides line up with TRBD2. J was trimmed by 5 bases and V by 4 bases; bases with no gene match: 11. This CDR3 has 16 amino acids. Germline-derived CDR1 and CDR2 are SGDLS and YYNGEE. The CDR3: CASSTSPGTRDNEQFF. Here the CDR3 DNA reads TGTGCCAGCAGCACCTCCCCCGGGACTAGGGACAATGAGCAGTTCTTC. Full variable domain (remainder filled in from reference TRBV9 and TRBJ2-1): DSGVTQTPKHLITATGQRVTLRCSPRSGDLSVYWYQQSLDQGLQFLIQYYNGEERAKGNILERFSAQQFPDLHSELNLSSLELGDSALYFCASSTSPGTRDNEQFFGPGTRLTVL.

The CDR3 coding sequence is TGTGCCAGCAAGGCGGTATACAATGAGCAGTTCTTC. Protein product: CASKAVYNEQFF. The genes are TRBV2 and TRBJ2-1; D is unclear. The CDR3 runs 12 residues. V was shortened by 7 bases and J by 4 bases, with 8 bases between the two germline ends. In germline, CDR1 is SNHLY, CDR2 FYNNEI.

V is TRBV5-6 and J is TRBJ2-7; 12 nucleotides match TRBD2. The germline gives CDR1 SGHDT, CDR2 YYEEEE. There are 16 residues in the CDR3. The V and J ends lost 4 bases and 7 bases, in that order; junction bases with no gene match: 12. In DNA form, the CDR3 reads TGTGCCAGCAGCCAAACTCCGGGACTAGCGGGTGTGGAGCAGTACTTC. Translation gives CASSQTPGLAGVEQYF.

The gene calls are TRBV29-1 and TRBJ1-1; D is undetermined. Germline loops: CDR1 SQVTM, CDR2 ANQGSEA. The CDR3 runs to 11 residues. V lost 4 bases, J lost 6 bases, and 9 bases lay in between. This chain's CDR3 is CSVGRSPEAFF. For the CDR3, the DNA is TGCAGCGTTGGGCGGAGCCCTGAAGCTTTCTTT.

The chain has TRBV4-3 and TRBJ1-3; no clear D gene. The V gene lost 1 base and the J gene lost 2 bases, with 3 bases spanning the gap. The CDR3 covers 13 residues. Germline V gives CDR1 LGHNA, CDR2 YSLEER. The CDR3 is CASSQGPGNTIYF. The CDR3 DNA follows: TGCGCCAGCAGCCAAGGCCCTGGAAACACCATATATTTT.

The chain employs TRBV30 and TRBJ1-3; TRBD1 agrees at 9 bases. The CDR3 is 15 residues long. The germline V gene has CDR1 GTSNPN and CDR2 SVGIG (reference sequence). Trimming at V came to 3 bases and at J to 2 bases, leaving 5 bases not matched to a gene. In nucleotides, the CDR3 is TGTGCCTGGAGCGGAGGGACAGGGACTGGAAACACCATATATTTT. Its translation: CAWSGGTGTGNTIYF.